This T cell receptor beta chain was identified during a study of T cells in Graves' hyperthyroidism and ophthalmopathy. This clonotype was detected ten times or more. Uncontrolled infection, other autoimmune disease, pregnancy or lactation disqualified patients from enrolment. In germline, CDR1 is GTSNPN, CDR2 SVGIG (reference sequence). The junction had 5 bases not matched to a gene; V was cut back by 3 bases and J by 3 bases. The CDR3 sequence is 14 residues long. Template material for amplifying TCR beta CDR3 regions consisted of RNA transcripts. In the first-round RT-PCR of the TCR CDR3, the HTBI primer set was used. Each CDR3 protein gets one entry after TCRdb re-called the multiplex PCR reads with MiXCR. This sample has roughly 170,000 distinct CDR3 sequences, with roughly 9.4% found just once.

J is TRBJ2-7 and V is TRBV30, with 10 bases fitting TRBD2. The sequence was collected from a woman aged 18-29 years with Graves' hyperthyroidism that later progressed to Graves' ophthalmopathy. The sequencing sample was made of blood. The CDR3 nucleotides read TGTGCCTGGAGGGGGACTAGCGCCCTCTACGAGCAGTACTTC. Protein product: CAWRGTSALYEQYF. The whole variable domain, filled in from reference TRBV30 and TRBJ2-7, reads SQTIHQWPATLVQPVGSPLSLECTVEGTSNPNLYWYRQAAGRGLQLLFYSVGIGQISSEVPQNLSASRPQDRQFILSSKKLLLSDSGFYLCAWRGTSALYEQYFGPGTRLTVT.